A single sample gave rise to the 10 T cell receptor beta chains below, sequenced in a study of blood T cell repertoires in COVID-19. The assay was immunoSEQ multiplex PCR, and TCRdb's table has in-frame clones only and misses some. The data show a few hundred thousand clones, 80% to 90% seen once. Sequencing used peripheral blood. The source of these receptors is a woman aged 65 to 85 with COVID-19, enrolled during active disease.

This clone was picked up a small number of times. This chain joins TRBV10-3 and TRBJ2-1; 12 nucleotides align to TRBD2. This CDR3 is built from 15 residues. Losses at the gene ends were 3 bases for V and 5 bases for J; bases not matched to a gene: 2. Germline V gene sequence: CDR1 ENHRY, CDR2 SYGVKD. The CDR3 coding sequence is TGTGCCATCAGTGAAGGACTAGCGGGAAACAATGAGCAGTTCTTC. Encoded protein: CAISEGLAGNNEQFF.

The chain joins TRBV20-1 to TRBJ1-5; D ambiguous. From germline, CDR1 is DFQATT and CDR2 SNEGSKA (reference sequence). This CDR3 is built from 11 residues. V was trimmed by 6 bases and J by 11 bases, leaving 14 bases between them. CDR3 residues: CSARGNMAQHF. CDR3 coding DNA: TGCAGTGCCCGCGGCAACATGGCCCAGCATTTT.

V usage is TRBV10-3 and J usage is TRBJ1-2; D is possibly TRBD1 (5 bases). CDR1 and CDR2 from the germline V gene are ENHRY and SYGVKD. V lost 8 bases, J lost 3 bases, and 10 bases lay in between. The CDR3 consists of 12 residues. The CDR3 DNA is TGTGCCATCGATGGGGGGGACTATGGCTACACCTTC. Amino acids: CAIDGGDYGYTF.

This sequence joins TRBV7-2 and TRBJ2-7; 8 positions agree with TRBD1. The CDR3 has 18 amino acids. Germline-derived CDR1 and CDR2 are SGHTA and FQGNSA. V lost 0 bases, J lost 6 bases, and 16 bases stayed unmatched. The CDR3 region has the DNA TGTGCCAGCAGCTTAGCCGCATCTGCGACAGGGGTTCCGTCCGAGCAGTACTTC. Amino acids: CASSLAASATGVPSEQYF.

The chain employs TRBV28 and TRBJ2-1; 8 positions agree with TRBD2. The CDR3 totals 16 residues. The trim removed 5 bases at V and 8 bases at J, leaving 14 bases unmatched. Germline V gene sequence: CDR1 MDHEN, CDR2 SYDVKM. In DNA form, the CDR3 reads TGTGCCAGCAGTCCCGGCCACCAGACTAGCGCCTATGAGCAGTTCTTC. Translating it yields CASSPGHQTSAYEQFF.

The chain couples TRBV9 to TRBJ1-4, with TRBD1 identical over 7 bases. J gave up 5 bases and V 1 base, and 2 bases lay outside the gene matches. Germline V lookup: CDR1 SGDLS, CDR2 YYNGEE. The CDR3 extends over 14 amino acids. The CDR3 DNA reads TGTGCCAGCAGCGTAAGGGACAGAAATGAAAAACTGTTTTTT. Translation: CASSVRDRNEKLFF.

V gene TRBV7-3 combines with J gene TRBJ1-1, with TRBD1 matching 7 bases. The CDR3 is 15 amino acids. Germline lookup yields CDR1 SGHTA and CDR2 FQGTGA. V lost 5 bases to trimming and J lost 0 bases; unmatched junction nucleotides: 6. CDR3 loop: CASSLGQDVNTEAFF. CDR3 in DNA: TGTGCCAGCAGCCTCGGACAGGACGTGAACACTGAAGCTTTCTTT.

This chain connects TRBV7-9 to TRBJ1-2; D is undetermined. The V end was cut by 5 bases, the J end by 7 bases, with 11 bases between. Germline V gene sequence: CDR1 SEHNR, CDR2 FQNEAQ (reference sequence). This CDR3 contains 12 residues. The CDR3 reads CASSRPQRGYTF. DNA for the CDR3: TGTGCCAGCAGCCGGCCGCAGCGTGGCTACACCTTC.

This clone was seen just once. V is TRBV11-3 and J is TRBJ2-1; D possibly corresponds to TRBD1 (5 bases). Trimming took 0 bases from V and 6 from J, leaving 12 bases between them. This CDR3 is built from 15 residues. Germline-derived CDR1 and CDR2 are SGHNT and YENEEA. As DNA, the CDR3 is TGTGCCAGCAGCTTAGACCGGGCCAGGGCCAATGAGCAGTTCTTC. This encodes CASSLDRARANEQFF.

This clone was found a few times. The chain uses TRBV4-2 and TRBJ1-2, with a weak D call TRBD1 (5 bases). The germline CDR1 and CDR2 sequences are LGHNA and YNFKEQ. CDR3 length: 13 residues. Trimming took off 1 base at V and 8 bases at J, with 11 bases between the two ends. Written as DNA, the CDR3 is TGTGCCAGCAGCCAAGTTGGGCAGGGAGGCTACACCTTC. It is translated as CASSQVGQGGYTF.